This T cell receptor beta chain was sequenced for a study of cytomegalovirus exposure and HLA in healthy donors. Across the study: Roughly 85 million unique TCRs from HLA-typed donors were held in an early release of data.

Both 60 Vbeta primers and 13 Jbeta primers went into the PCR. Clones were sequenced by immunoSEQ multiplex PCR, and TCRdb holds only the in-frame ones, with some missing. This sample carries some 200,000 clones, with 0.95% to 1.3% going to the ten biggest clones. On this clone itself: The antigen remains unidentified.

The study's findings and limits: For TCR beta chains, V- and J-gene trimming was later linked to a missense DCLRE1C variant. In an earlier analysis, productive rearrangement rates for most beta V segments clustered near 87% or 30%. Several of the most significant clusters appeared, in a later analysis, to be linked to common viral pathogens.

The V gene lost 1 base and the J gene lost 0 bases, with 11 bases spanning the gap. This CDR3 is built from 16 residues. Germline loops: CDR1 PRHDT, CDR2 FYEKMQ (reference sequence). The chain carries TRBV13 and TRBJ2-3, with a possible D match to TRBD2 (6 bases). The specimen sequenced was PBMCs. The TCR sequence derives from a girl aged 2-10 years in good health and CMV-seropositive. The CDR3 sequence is CASSLVWGGSTDTQYF. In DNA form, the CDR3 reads TGTGCCAGCAGCTTAGTGTGGGGAGGCAGCACAGATACGCAGTATTTT.